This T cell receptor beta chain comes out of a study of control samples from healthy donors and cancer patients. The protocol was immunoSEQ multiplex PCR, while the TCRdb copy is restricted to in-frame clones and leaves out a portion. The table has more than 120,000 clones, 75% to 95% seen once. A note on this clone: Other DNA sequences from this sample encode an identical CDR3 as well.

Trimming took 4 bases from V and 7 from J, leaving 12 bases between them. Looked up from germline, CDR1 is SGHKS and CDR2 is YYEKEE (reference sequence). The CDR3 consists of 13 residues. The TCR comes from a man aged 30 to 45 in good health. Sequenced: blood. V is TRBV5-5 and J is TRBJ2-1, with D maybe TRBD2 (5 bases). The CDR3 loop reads CASSRPGGNEQFF. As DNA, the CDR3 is TGTGCCAGCAGCCGGCCTGGCGGGAATGAGCAGTTCTTC. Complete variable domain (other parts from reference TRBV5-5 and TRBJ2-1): DAGVTQSPTHLIKTRGQQVTLRCSPISGHKSVSWYQQVLGQGPQFIFQYYEKEERGRGNFPDRFSARQFPNYSSELNVNALLLGDSALYLCASSRPGGNEQFFGPGTRLTVL.